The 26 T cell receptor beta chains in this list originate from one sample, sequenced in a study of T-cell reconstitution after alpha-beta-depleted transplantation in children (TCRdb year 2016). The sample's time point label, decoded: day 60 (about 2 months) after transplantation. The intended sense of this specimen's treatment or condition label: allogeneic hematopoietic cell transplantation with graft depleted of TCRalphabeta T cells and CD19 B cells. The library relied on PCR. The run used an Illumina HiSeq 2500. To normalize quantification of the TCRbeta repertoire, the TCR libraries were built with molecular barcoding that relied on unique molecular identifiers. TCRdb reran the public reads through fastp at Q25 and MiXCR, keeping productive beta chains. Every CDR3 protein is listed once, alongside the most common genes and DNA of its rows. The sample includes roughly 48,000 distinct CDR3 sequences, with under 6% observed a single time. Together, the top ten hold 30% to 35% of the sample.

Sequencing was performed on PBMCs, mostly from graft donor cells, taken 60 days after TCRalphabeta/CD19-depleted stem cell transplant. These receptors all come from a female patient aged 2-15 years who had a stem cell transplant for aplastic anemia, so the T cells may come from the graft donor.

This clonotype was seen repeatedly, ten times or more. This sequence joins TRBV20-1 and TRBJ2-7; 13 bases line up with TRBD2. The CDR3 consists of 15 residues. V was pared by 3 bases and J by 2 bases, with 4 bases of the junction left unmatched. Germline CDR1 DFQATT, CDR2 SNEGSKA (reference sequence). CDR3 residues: CSARGLAGFTYEQYF. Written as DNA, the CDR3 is TGCAGTGCTAGGGGACTAGCGGGATTTACCTACGAGCAGTACTTC.

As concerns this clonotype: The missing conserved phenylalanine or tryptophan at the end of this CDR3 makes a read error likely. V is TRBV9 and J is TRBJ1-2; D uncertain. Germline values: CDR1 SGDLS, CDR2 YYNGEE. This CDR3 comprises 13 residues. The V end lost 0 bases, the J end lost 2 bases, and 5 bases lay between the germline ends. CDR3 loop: CASSVGQNYGYTL. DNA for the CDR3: TGTGCCAGCAGCGTAGGACAAAACTATGGCTACACCTTA.

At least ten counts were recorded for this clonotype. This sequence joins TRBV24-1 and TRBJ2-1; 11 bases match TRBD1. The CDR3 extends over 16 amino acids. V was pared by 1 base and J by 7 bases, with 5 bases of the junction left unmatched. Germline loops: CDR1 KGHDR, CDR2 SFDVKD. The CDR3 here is CATSDLGTGGRNEQFF. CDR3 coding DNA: TGTGCCACCAGTGATTTAGGGACAGGGGGTAGGAATGAGCAGTTCTTC.

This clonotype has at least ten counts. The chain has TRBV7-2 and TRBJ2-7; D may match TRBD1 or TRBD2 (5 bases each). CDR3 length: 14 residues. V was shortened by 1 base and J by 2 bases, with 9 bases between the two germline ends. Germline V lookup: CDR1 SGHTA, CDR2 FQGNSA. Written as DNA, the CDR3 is TGTGCCAGCAGCTTAGGGGGGAAACCCTACGAGCAGTACTTC. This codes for CASSLGGKPYEQYF. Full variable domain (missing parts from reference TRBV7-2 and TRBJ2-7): GAGVSQSPSNKVTEKGKDVELRCDPISGHTALYWYRQSLGQGLEFLIYFQGNSAPDKSGLPSDRFSAERTGGSVSTLTIQRTQQEDSAVYLCASSLGGKPYEQYFGPGTRLTVT.

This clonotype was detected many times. CDR3 loop: CASSAYNEQFF. For the CDR3, the DNA is TGTGCCAGCAGCGCTTACAATGAGCAGTTCTTC. The rearrangement uses TRBV7-9 and TRBJ2-1; D not resolved. V dropped 5 bases and J dropped 4 bases, with 3 bases sitting between them. The CDR3 is 11 residues long. Germline V gives CDR1 SEHNR, CDR2 FQNEAQ (reference sequence).

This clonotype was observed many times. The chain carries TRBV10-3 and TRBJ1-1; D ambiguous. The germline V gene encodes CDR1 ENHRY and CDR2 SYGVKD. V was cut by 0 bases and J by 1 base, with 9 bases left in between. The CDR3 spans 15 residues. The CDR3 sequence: CAISESVRPNTEAFF. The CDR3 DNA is TGTGCCATCAGTGAGTCGGTGAGACCGAACACTGAAGCTTTCTTT.

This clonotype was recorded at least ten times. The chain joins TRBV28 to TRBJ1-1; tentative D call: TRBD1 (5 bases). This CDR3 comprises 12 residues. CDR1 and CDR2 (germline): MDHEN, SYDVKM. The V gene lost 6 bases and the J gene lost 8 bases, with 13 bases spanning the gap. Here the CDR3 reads CASSEGTWEAFF. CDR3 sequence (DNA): TGTGCCAGCAGCGAGGGGACTTGGGAAGCTTTCTTT.

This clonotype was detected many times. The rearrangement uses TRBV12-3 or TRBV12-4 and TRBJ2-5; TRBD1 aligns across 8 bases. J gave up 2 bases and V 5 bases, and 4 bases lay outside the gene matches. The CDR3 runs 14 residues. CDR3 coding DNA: TGTGCCAGCAGTCCCGGGACAGGTCAAGAGACCCAGTACTTC. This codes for CASSPGTGQETQYF.

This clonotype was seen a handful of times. CDR3: CSATRGTGDSPLHF. Here the CDR3 DNA reads TGCAGTGCTACCCGGGGCACCGGTGATTCACCCCTCCACTTT. The rearrangement links TRBV20-1 to TRBJ1-6; perhaps TRBD1 as D (5 bases). CDR1 and CDR2 from the germline V gene are DFQATT and SNEGSKA (reference sequence). The CDR3 length is 14 residues. Trimming took off 4 bases at V and 8 bases at J, with 15 bases between the two ends.

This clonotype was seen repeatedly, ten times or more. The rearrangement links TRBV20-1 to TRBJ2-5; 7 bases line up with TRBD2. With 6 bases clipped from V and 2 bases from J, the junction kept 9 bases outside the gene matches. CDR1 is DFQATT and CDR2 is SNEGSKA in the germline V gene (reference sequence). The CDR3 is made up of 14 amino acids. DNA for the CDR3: TGCAGTGCCATCGGCGGGAGCGGTCAAGAGACCCAGTACTTC. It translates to CSAIGGSGQETQYF.

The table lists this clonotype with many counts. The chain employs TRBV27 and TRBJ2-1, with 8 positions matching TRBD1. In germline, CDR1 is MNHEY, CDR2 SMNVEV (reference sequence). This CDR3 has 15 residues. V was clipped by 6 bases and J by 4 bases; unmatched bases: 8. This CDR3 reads CASRRTGTGYNEQFF. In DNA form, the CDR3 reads TGTGCCAGCAGACGTACCGGGACAGGTTACAATGAGCAGTTCTTC.

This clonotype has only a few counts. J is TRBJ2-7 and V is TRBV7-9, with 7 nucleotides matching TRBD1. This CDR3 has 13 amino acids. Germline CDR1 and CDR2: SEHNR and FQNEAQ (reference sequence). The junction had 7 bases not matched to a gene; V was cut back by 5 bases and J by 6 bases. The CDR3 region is CASSPQTGLEQYV. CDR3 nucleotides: TGTGCCAGCAGCCCCCAGACAGGGCTCGAGCAGTACGTC.

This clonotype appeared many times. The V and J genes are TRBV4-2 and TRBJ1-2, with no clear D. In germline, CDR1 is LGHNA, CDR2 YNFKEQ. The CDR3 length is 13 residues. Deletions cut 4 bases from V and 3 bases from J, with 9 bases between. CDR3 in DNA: TGTGCCAGCAGCCCCCGCAGCGACTATGGCTACACCTTC. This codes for CASSPRSDYGYTF.

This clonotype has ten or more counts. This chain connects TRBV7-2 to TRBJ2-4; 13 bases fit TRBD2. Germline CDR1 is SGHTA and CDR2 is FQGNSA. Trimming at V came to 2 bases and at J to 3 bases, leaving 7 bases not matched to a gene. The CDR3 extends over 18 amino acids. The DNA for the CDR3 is TGTGCCAGCAGCTTAAGGACTAGCGGGAGTCGAGGCAAAAACATTCAGTACTTC. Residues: CASSLRTSGSRGKNIQYF.

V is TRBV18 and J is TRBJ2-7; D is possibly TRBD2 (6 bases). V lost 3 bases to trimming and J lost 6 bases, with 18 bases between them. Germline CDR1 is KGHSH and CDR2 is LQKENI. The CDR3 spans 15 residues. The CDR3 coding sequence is TGTGCCAGCTCACCCATAGCGGCCGGCCGGGTCGAGCAGTACTTC. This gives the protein CASSPIAAGRVEQYF.

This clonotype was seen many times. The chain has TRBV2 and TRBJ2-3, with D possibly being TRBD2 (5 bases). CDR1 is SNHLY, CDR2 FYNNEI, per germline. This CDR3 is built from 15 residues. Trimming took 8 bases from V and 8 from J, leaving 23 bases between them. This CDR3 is CASLPHPSPGGTQYF. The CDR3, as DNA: TGTGCCAGCCTGCCCCATCCTAGCCCTGGAGGTACGCAGTATTTT.

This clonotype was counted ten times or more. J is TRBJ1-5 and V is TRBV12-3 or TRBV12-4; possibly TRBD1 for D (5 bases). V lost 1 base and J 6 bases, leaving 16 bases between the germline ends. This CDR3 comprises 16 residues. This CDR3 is CASSLGGGRLGQPQHF. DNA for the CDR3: TGTGCCAGCAGTTTAGGGGGCGGCAGGCTCGGTCAGCCCCAGCATTTT.

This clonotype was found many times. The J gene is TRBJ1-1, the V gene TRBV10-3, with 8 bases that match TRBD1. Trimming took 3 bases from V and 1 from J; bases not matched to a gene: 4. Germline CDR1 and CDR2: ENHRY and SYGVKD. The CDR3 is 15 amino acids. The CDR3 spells CAISDWQGANTEAFF. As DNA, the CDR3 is TGTGCCATCAGTGACTGGCAGGGGGCGAACACTGAAGCTTTCTTT.

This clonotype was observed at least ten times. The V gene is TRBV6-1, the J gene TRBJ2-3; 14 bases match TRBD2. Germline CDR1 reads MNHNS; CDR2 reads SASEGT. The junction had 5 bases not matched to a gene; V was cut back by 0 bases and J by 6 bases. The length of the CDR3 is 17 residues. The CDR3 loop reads CASSEALGLAGADTQYF. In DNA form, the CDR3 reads TGTGCCAGCAGTGAAGCGCTGGGACTAGCGGGAGCGGATACGCAGTATTTT.

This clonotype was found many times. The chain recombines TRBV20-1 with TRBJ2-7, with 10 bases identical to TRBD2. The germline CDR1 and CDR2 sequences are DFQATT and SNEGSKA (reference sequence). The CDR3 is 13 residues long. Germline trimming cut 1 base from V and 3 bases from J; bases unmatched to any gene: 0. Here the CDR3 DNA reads TGCAGTGCTAGAGGGACTAGCGGCTACGAGCAGTACTTC. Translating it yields CSARGTSGYEQYF.

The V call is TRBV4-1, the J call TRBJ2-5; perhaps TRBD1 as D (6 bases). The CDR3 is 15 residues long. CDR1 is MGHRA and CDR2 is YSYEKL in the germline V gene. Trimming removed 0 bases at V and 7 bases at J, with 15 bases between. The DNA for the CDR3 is TGCGCCAGCAGCCAAGATGACAGGCTAAGGGGGACCCAGTACTTC. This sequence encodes CASSQDDRLRGTQYF.

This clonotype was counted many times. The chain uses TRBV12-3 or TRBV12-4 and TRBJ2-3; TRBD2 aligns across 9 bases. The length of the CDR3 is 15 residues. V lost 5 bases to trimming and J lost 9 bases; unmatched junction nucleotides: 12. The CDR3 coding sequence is TGTGCCAGCAGTGAGAGCGGGGGGATGTTTGGGACGCAGTATTTT. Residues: CASSESGGMFGTQYF.

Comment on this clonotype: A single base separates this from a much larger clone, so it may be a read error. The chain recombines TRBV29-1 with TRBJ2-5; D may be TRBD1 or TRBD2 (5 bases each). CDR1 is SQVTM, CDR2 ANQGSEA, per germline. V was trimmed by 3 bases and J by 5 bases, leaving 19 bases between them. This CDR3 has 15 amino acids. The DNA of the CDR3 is TGCAGCGTTGACTTCCCTCGGACGGGGCGGGAGACCCAGTACTTC. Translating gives CSVDFPRTGRETQYF.

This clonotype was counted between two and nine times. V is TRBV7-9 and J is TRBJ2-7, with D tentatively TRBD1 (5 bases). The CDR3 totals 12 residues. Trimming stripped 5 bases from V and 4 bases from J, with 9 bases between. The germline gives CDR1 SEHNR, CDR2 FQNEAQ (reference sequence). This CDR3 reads CASSLQDYEQYV. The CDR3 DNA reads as TGTGCCAGCAGCCTACAGGATTACGAGCAGTACGTC.

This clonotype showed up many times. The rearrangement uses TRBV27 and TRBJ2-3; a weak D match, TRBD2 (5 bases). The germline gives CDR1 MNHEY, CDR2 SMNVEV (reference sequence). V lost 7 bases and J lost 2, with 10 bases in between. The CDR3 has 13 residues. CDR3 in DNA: TGTGCCAGCAAGCGGAAAGCCACAGATACGCAGTATTTT. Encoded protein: CASKRKATDTQYF.

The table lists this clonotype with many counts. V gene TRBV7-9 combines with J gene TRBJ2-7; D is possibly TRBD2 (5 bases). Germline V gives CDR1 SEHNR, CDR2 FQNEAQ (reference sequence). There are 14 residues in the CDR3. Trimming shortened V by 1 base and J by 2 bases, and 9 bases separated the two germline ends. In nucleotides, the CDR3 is TGTGCCAGCAGCTTAGTCGAGGGCCCCTACGAGCAGTACTTC. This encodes CASSLVEGPYEQYF.